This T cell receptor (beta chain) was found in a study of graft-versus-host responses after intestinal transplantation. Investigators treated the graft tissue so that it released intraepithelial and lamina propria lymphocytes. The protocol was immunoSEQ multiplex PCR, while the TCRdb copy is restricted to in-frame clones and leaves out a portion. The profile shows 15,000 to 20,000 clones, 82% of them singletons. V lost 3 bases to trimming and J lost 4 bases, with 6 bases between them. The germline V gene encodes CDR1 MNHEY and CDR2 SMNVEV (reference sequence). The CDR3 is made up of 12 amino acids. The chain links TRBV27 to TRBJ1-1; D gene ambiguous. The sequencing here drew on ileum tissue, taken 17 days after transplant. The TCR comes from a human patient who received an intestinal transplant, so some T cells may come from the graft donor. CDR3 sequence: CASSFSGTEAFF. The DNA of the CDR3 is TGTGCCAGCAGTTTTAGCGGCACTGAAGCTTTCTTT.